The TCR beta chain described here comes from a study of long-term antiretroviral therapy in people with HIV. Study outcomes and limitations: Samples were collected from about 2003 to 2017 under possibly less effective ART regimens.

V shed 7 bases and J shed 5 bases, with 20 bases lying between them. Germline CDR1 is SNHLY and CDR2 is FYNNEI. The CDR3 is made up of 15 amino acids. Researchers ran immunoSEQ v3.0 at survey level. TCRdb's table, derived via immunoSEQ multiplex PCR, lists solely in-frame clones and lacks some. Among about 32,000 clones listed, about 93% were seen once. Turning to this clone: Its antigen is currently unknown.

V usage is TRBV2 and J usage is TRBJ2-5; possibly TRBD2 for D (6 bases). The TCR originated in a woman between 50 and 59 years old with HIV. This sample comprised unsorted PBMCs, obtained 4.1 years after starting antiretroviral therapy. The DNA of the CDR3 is TGTGCCAGCACCGAGGCGGGAAATCAATGGGAGACCCAGTACTTC. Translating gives CASTEAGNQWETQYF. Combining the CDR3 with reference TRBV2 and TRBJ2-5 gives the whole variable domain EPEVTQTPSHQVTQMGQEVILRCVPISNHLYFYWYRQILGQKVEFLVSFYNNEISEKSEIFDDQFSVERPDGSNFTLKIRSTKLEDSAMYFCASTEAGNQWETQYFGPGTRLLVL.